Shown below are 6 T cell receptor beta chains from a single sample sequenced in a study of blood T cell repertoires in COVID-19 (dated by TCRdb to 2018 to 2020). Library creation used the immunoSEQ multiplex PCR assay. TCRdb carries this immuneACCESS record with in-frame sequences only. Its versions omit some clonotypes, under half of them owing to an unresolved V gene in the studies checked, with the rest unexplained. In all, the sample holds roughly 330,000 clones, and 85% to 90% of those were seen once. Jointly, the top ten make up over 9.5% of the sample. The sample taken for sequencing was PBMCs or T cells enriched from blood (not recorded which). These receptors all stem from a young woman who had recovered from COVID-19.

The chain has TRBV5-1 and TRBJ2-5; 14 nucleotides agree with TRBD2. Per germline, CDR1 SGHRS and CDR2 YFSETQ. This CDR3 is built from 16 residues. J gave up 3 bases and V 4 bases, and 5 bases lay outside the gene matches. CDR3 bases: TGCGCCAGCAGCCCGGGGACTAGCGGGGGAGAAGAGACCCAGTACTTC. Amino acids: CASSPGTSGGEETQYF.

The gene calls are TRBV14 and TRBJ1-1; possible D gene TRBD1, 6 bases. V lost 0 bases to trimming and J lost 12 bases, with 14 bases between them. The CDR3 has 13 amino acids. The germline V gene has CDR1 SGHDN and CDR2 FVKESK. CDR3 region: CASSQELKGTSFF. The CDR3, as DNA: TGTGCCAGCAGCCAAGAGTTGAAGGGGACATCTTTCTTT.

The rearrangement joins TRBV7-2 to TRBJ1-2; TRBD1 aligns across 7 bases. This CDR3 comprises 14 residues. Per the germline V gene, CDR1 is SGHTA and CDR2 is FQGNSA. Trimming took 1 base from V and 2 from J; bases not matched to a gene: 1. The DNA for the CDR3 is TGTGCCAGCAGCTTAGGCAGGGGGAACTATGGCTACACCTTC. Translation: CASSLGRGNYGYTF.

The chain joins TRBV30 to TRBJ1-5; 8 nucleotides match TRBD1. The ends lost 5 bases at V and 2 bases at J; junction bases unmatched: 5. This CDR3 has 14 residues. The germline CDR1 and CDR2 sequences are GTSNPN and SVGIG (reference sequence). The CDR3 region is CAWGTGPGNQPQHF. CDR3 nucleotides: TGTGCCTGGGGGACAGGCCCCGGCAATCAGCCCCAGCATTTT.

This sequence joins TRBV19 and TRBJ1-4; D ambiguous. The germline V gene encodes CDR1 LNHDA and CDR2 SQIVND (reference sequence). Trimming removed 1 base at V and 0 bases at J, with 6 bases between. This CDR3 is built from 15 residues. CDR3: CASSIGSATNEKLFF. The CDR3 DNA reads TGTGCCAGTAGTATAGGGAGTGCAACTAATGAAAAACTGTTTTTT.

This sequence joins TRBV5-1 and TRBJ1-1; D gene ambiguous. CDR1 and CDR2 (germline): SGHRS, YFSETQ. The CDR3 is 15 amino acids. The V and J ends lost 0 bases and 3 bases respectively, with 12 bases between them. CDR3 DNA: TGCGCCAGCAGCTTGGTATCCGGGGAGTACACTGAAGCTTTCTTT. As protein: CASSLVSGEYTEAFF.